Sequencing of this TCR beta chain was carried out in a study of blood T cell repertoires in COVID-19. At the level of the study: Acute and convalescent COVID-19 samples came from the United States, Italy and Spain.

Many counts were recorded for this clone. Recruitment covered about two dozen US areas and drew participants whose ages spanned about 18 to 95 years. The assay was immunoSEQ multiplex PCR, and TCRdb's table has in-frame clones only and misses some. Altogether roughly 180,000 clones are present, about 80% being singletons, with the ten largest covering roughly an eighth. CDR3 length: 15 residues. Per germline, CDR1 LNHDA and CDR2 SQIVND (reference sequence). V trimming: 7 bases; J trimming: 8 bases; junction bases outside the gene matches: 13. Sequencing was carried out using PBMCs or T cells enriched from blood (not recorded which). The chain combines TRBV19 with TRBJ2-4; TRBD2 matches at 8 bases. The receptor was isolated from a man aged 55 to 70 who had been exposed to COVID-19. This chain's CDR3 is CASMRGGTRGDIQYF. The CDR3 nucleotides are TGTGCCAGTATGCGGGGCGGGACTAGGGGAGACATTCAGTACTTC. The whole variable domain, filled in from reference TRBV19 and TRBJ2-4, reads DGGITQSPKYLFRKEGQNVTLSCEQNLNHDAMYWYRQDPGQGLRLIYYSQIVNDFQKGDIAEGYSVSREKKESFPLTVTSAQKNPTAFYLCASMRGGTRGDIQYFGAGTRLSVL.